The 27 T cell receptor beta chains listed next were all sequenced from one sample in a study of human T cells and chemical hapten exposure. TCRdb reprocessed the RACE reads via MiXCR and lists one record per CDR3 protein. The sample consists of some 80,000 distinct CDR3 sequences, roughly 10% of them appearing once. Time point reported: patch test 2, 6 weeks after DPC sensitization. This sample's treatment: therapeutic diphenylcyclopropenone sensitization with weekly scalp DPC. Here the sequenced sample was whole blood, taken in connection with sensitization to the hapten diphenylcyclopropenone (DPC). These receptors originate from a young woman with alopecia areata. Some clones in this sample may be carry-over from other donors' samples.

The V and J genes are TRBV14 and TRBJ2-7; the D gene is possibly TRBD2 (5 bases). Germline V lookup: CDR1 SGHDN, CDR2 FVKESK. This CDR3 has 17 amino acids. V lost 2 bases and J 4 bases, leaving 21 bases between the germline ends. CDR3: CASSQPQARERTYEQYF. DNA for the CDR3: TGTGCCAGCAGCCAACCGCAGGCGAGGGAAAGGACTTACGAGCAGTACTTC. Full variable domain (remainder filled in from reference TRBV14 and TRBJ2-7): EAGVTQFPSHSVIEKGQTVTLRCDPISGHDNLYWYRRVMGKEIKFLLHFVKESKQDESGMPNNRFLAERTGGTYSTLKVQPAELEDSGVYFCASSQPQARERTYEQYFGPGTRLTVT.

In regard to this clonotype: This may come from a read error, since a much larger clone is one base off. The chain is built from TRBV7-2 and TRBJ1-5; D gene unclear. Germline CDR1 is SGHTA and CDR2 is FQGNSA. The CDR3 extends over 16 amino acids. This CDR3 is CARSFFMGGSNQPQHF. The CDR3 nucleotides read TGTGCCAGGAGCTTTTTTATGGGAGGAAGCAATCAGCCCCAGCATTTT. Full variable domain (rest looked up from reference TRBV7-2 and TRBJ1-5): GAGVSQSPSNKVTEKGKDVELRCDPISGHTALYWYRQSLGQGLEFLIYFQGNSAPDKSGLPSDRFSAERTGGSVSTLTIQRTQQEDSAVYLCARSFFMGGSNQPQHFGDGTRLSIL.

There are many counts of this clonotype. The chain couples TRBV7-2 to TRBJ1-4, with D maybe TRBD1 (5 bases). CDR1 is SGHTA, CDR2 FQGNSA, per germline. Trimming pared 6 bases from V and 8 bases from J, leaving 22 bases between. The CDR3 runs 16 residues. DNA of the CDR3: TGTGCCAGCAGTCGCCGGGACTTTTCCCTTAGCGAAAAACTGTTTTTT. It specifies CASSRRDFSLSEKLFF.

This clonotype was seen repeatedly, ten times or more. The J gene is TRBJ2-7, the V gene TRBV28; unclear D gene. The CDR3 runs to 13 residues. Germline V gives CDR1 MDHEN, CDR2 SYDVKM. V was shortened by 7 bases and J by 3 bases, with 13 bases between the two germline ends. CDR3 coding DNA: TGTGCCAGCACCAAGACACCCTACTACGAGCAGTACTTC. Its protein is CASTKTPYYEQYF.

The table lists this clonotype with many counts. The rearrangement uses TRBV12-3 or TRBV12-4 and TRBJ2-7; the D call may be TRBD1 or TRBD2 (5 bases each). The CDR3 is 16 residues long. Trimming cost V 6 bases and J 2 bases, with 20 bases left between them. The CDR3 nucleotides read TGTGCCAGCAGGAAACCCAGTAGCGACAGTCCCTACGAGCAGTACTTC. The encoded protein is CASRKPSSDSPYEQYF.

This chain joins TRBV5-1 and TRBJ2-5; no clear D. This CDR3 comprises 16 residues. The V gene lost 2 bases and the J gene lost 5 bases, with 19 bases spanning the gap. Germline V gives CDR1 SGHRS, CDR2 YFSETQ. CDR3 nucleotide sequence: TGCGCCAGCAGCTTTAATCCGCCACCGATGGTCGAGACCCAGTACTTC. Translation: CASSFNPPPMVETQYF. Filled out from reference TRBV5-1 and TRBJ2-5, the complete variable domain reads KAGVTQTPRYLIKTRGQQVTLSCSPISGHRSVSWYQQTPGQGLQFLFEYFSETQRNKGNFPGRFSGRQFSNSRSEMNVSTLELGDSALYLCASSFNPPPMVETQYFGPGTRLLVL.

This clonotype came up a few times. In DNA, the CDR3 is TGTGCCAGCAGCCTAGGGGGCGCGGCTAACAATGAGCAGTTCTTC. Residues: CASSLGGAANNEQFF. This chain connects TRBV5-5 to TRBJ2-1; 7 nucleotides line up with TRBD1. V shed 4 bases, J shed 5 bases, and the junction held 9 bases outside the gene matches. Per the germline V gene, CDR1 is SGHKS and CDR2 is YYEKEE (reference sequence). The CDR3 has 15 amino acids.

The chain recombines TRBV19 with TRBJ2-3; 7 bases fit TRBD2. Germline CDR1 reads LNHDA; CDR2 reads SQIVND (reference sequence). Germline trimming cut 9 bases from V and 2 bases from J; bases unmatched to any gene: 8. The CDR3 length is 14 residues. The CDR3 sequence is CASAAGTNTDTQYF. The CDR3 DNA sequence: TGTGCCAGCGCAGCGGGGACGAACACAGATACGCAGTATTTT.

V gene TRBV30 combines with J gene TRBJ1-1, with 7 bases lining up with TRBD1. The CDR3 consists of 12 residues. Germline V gene data show CDR1 as GTSNPN and CDR2 as SVGIG (reference sequence). Unmatched junction bases numbered 6, after V lost 8 bases and J lost 3 bases. The CDR3 sequence is CAGNRGHTEAFF. In DNA form, the CDR3 reads TGTGCCGGTAACAGGGGTCACACTGAAGCTTTCTTT. The complete variable domain, with remaining parts taken from reference TRBV30 and TRBJ1-1, reads SQTIHQWPATLVQPVGSPLSLECTVEGTSNPNLYWYRQAAGRGLQLLFYSVGIGQISSEVPQNLSASRPQDRQFILSSKKLLLSDSGFYLCAGNRGHTEAFFGQGTRLTVV.

This clonotype was counted ten times or more. CDR3 nucleotide sequence: TGTGCCAGCAGCTCGGACGGCGTGAACACTGAAGCTTTCTTT. Its protein product is CASSSDGVNTEAFF. The chain combines TRBV5-4 with TRBJ1-1; D unclear. CDR3 size: 14 residues. V was trimmed by 3 bases and J by 0 bases, leaving 9 bases between them. Germline V gives CDR1 SGHNT, CDR2 YYREEE (reference sequence).

This clonotype was found a few times. The chain is built from TRBV4-3 and TRBJ1-5; 7 nucleotides match TRBD1. Germline assignment: CDR1 LGHNA and CDR2 YSLEER. Losses at the gene ends were 2 bases for V and 0 bases for J; bases not matched to a gene: 7. There are 17 residues in the CDR3. The CDR3 is CASSQRPQGYSNQPQHF. DNA for the CDR3: TGCGCCAGCAGCCAAAGACCACAGGGGTATAGCAATCAGCCCCAGCATTTT.

This clonotype was counted at least ten times. The V and J genes are TRBV7-2 and TRBJ2-2; D gene unclear. The CDR3 length is 15 residues. Germline V lookup: CDR1 SGHTA, CDR2 FQGNSA. Trimming left V 5 bases short and J 5 bases short, with 15 bases between. This CDR3 reads CASSRRTERTGELFF. The DNA for the CDR3 is TGTGCCAGCAGCCGGCGAACTGAGCGAACCGGGGAGCTGTTTTTT.

The sample holds a few counts of this clonotype. This chain uses TRBV29-1 with TRBJ2-3, with 7 bases identical to TRBD2. This CDR3 region has 13 residues. V lost 7 bases and J lost 3; bases outside the gene matches: 7. Germline V lookup: CDR1 SQVTM, CDR2 ANQGSEA. This chain's CDR3 is CSAGRGDTDTQYF. CDR3 DNA: TGCAGCGCCGGCCGGGGGGATACAGATACGCAGTATTTT.

This clonotype was recorded many times. The chain has TRBV12-3 or TRBV12-4 and TRBJ2-5; possibly TRBD1 for D (6 bases). The CDR3 is made up of 12 amino acids. Deletions cut 10 bases from V and 2 bases from J, with 11 bases between. The CDR3 loop reads CANRTAQETQYF. CDR3 in DNA: TGTGCCAACAGGACAGCACAAGAGACCCAGTACTTC.

The chain uses TRBV6-6 and TRBJ2-7; 11 nucleotides match TRBD2. This CDR3 region has 13 residues. V lost 6 bases to trimming and J lost 3 bases; unmatched junction nucleotides: 1. The germline CDR1 and CDR2 sequences are MNHNY and SVGAGI (reference sequence). The CDR3 sequence is CASRLAGVYEQYF. The CDR3 DNA is TGTGCCAGCAGACTAGCGGGAGTCTACGAGCAGTACTTC.

In regard to this clonotype: Since a much larger clone is just one base distant, this may be a read error. V gene TRBV28 combines with J gene TRBJ2-7, with TRBD1 as a possible D gene (6 bases). This CDR3 has 15 amino acids. From germline, CDR1 is MDHEN and CDR2 SYDVKM. In DNA form, the CDR3 reads TGTGCCAGCAGTTCGGACAGTCGTAGCTCCTACGAGCAGAACTTC. Translated, it gives CASSSDSRSSYEQNF.

This clonotype was seen ten or more times. The chain couples TRBV27 to TRBJ2-7; either TRBD1 or TRBD2 may fit D (5 bases each). Trimming cost V 0 bases and J 4 bases, with 13 bases left between them. This CDR3 is 15 amino acids long. The V gene's germline CDR1 is MNHEY and CDR2 SMNVEV (reference sequence). CDR3 DNA: TGTGCCAGCAGTTTATCTTCGGGGCTGTCTTACGAGCAGTACTTC. This gives the protein CASSLSSGLSYEQYF.

Only a few counts were recorded for this clonotype. The chain links TRBV7-9 to TRBJ2-3; perhaps TRBD2 as D (6 bases). Trimming left V 7 bases short and J 0 bases short, with 20 bases between. The CDR3 sequence is 17 residues long. Germline CDR1 and CDR2: SEHNR and FQNEAQ (reference sequence). DNA for the CDR3: TGTGCCAGCAACCTCGCCCTACGGGAGACCAGCACAGATACGCAGTATTTT. It codes for CASNLALRETSTDTQYF.

This clonotype was seen only a few times. This sequence joins TRBV5-1 and TRBJ2-3, with no clear D. V lost 0 bases and J lost 8, with 10 bases in between. Germline V gene data show CDR1 as SGHRS and CDR2 as YFSETQ. CDR3 length: 13 amino acids. The CDR3 nucleotides read TGCGCCAGCAGCTTGGACCCGTCCGGTACGCAGTATTTT. Translation: CASSLDPSGTQYF.

This clonotype occurred many times. This rearrangement joins TRBV6-6 to TRBJ1-2, with D possibly TRBD1 on 5 matching bases. The CDR3 is 12 residues long. The V end lost 2 bases, the J end lost 6 bases, and 7 bases lay between the germline ends. Germline CDR1 MNHNY, CDR2 SVGAGI (reference sequence). CDR3: CASSYIRDGYTF. The CDR3 coding sequence is TGTGCCAGCAGTTACATCAGGGATGGCTACACCTTC.

Many counts were recorded for this clonotype. V gene TRBV6-6 combines with J gene TRBJ1-1, with 7 bases fitting TRBD1. This CDR3 has 15 amino acids. V was pared by 4 bases and J by 0 bases, with 5 bases of the junction left unmatched. In germline, CDR1 is MNHNY, CDR2 SVGAGI (reference sequence). The CDR3 nucleotides are TGTGCCAGCAGTTGGACGGGACAGATGAACACTGAAGCTTTCTTT. Translating gives CASSWTGQMNTEAFF.

The CDR3 is CATKGQGAPGELFF. The CDR3 DNA reads as TGTGCCACCAAGGGACAGGGGGCTCCCGGGGAGCTGTTTTTT. V and J are TRBV12-3 or TRBV12-4 and TRBJ2-2; 12 nucleotides match TRBD1. V lost 10 bases, J lost 6 bases, and 6 bases stayed unmatched. The CDR3 has 14 amino acids.

In its sample, this clonotype was seen a few times. The rearrangement joins TRBV29-1 to TRBJ1-1; D is perhaps TRBD1 (6 bases). V gave up 7 bases and J gave up 8 bases, with 14 bases separating them. The CDR3 extends over 11 amino acids. CDR1 is SQVTM and CDR2 is ANQGSEA in the germline V gene. CDR3: CSAPSGTEAFF. DNA for the CDR3: TGCAGCGCGCCTTCCGGGACAGAAGCTTTCTTT.

This clonotype was seen at least ten times. J is TRBJ2-7 and V is TRBV28; TRBD1 agrees at 12 bases. The junction had 6 bases not matched to a gene; V was cut back by 5 bases and J by 4 bases. CDR3 size: 15 residues. Germline V gene sequence: CDR1 MDHEN, CDR2 SYDVKM. CDR3 in amino acids: CASSPGDRGQYEQYF. The CDR3 DNA reads as TGTGCCAGCAGTCCAGGGGACAGGGGGCAGTACGAGCAGTACTTC.

This clonotype was seen repeatedly, ten times or more. V gene TRBV29-1 combines with J gene TRBJ2-7; 10 bases match TRBD1. This CDR3 is built from 13 residues. The germline V gene has CDR1 SQVTM and CDR2 ANQGSEA. J was trimmed by 3 bases and V by 4 bases; bases with no gene match: 3. This CDR3 reads CSVGQGAFYEQYF. CDR3 sequence (DNA): TGCAGCGTTGGACAGGGGGCCTTCTACGAGCAGTACTTC.

This clonotype was seen at least ten times. The V gene is TRBV29-1, the J gene TRBJ2-2; 11 bases fit TRBD2. Germline V gives CDR1 SQVTM, CDR2 ANQGSEA. CDR3 length: 16 amino acids. V shed 7 bases, J shed 2 bases, and the junction held 9 bases outside the gene matches. CDR3 DNA sequence: TGCAGCGGTAGACTAGCGGGAAATGTAAACACCGGGGAGCTGTTTTTT. This codes for CSGRLAGNVNTGELFF.

The rearrangement links TRBV20-1 to TRBJ1-1; D is ambiguous. Germline CDR1 and CDR2: DFQATT and SNEGSKA (reference sequence). CDR3 length equals 12 residues. V gave up 2 bases and J gave up 6 bases, with 10 bases separating them. The CDR3 is CSARMSGAEAFF. Here the CDR3 DNA reads TGCAGTGCTAGAATGTCTGGCGCTGAAGCTTTCTTT.